This note documents a single T cell receptor beta chain sequence. Its antigen is undetermined. Trimming cost V 4 bases and J 0 bases, with 7 bases left between them. The germline gives CDR1 MDHEN, CDR2 SYDVKM. The CDR3 totals 15 residues. Here immunoSEQ multiplex PCR was the method, and the copy in TCRdb shows in-frame clones only, minus some. Of 90,000 to 150,000 clones listed, about 90% are singletons. The record originates from a study of T cell responses to AZD1222 COVID-19 vaccine. Study-level findings and limits: The donor group comprised mostly white British people and more females; the analysis possibly underestimated clonal diversity.

The source is an adult in good health. The specimen comprised peripheral blood, sampled on day 0 of AZD1222 vaccination. The rearrangement joins TRBV28 to TRBJ1-6; no clear D. DNA of the CDR3: TGTGCCAGCAGTTCCCCACGCTCCTATAATTCACCCCTCCACTTT. Encoded protein: CASSSPRSYNSPLHF.